This T cell receptor (beta chain) was identified during a study of cytomegalovirus exposure and HLA in healthy donors. A note on this clone: Its antigen is still unknown.

The CDR3 is made up of 17 amino acids. It was with 60 Vbeta and 13 Jbeta primers that the PCR ran. Clones were read by immunoSEQ multiplex PCR, and TCRdb kept only the in-frame ones, dropping some. The sample holds around 150,000 clones, about 84% seen once. Findings of the study overall: V- and J-gene trimming of TCR beta was linked (in a later analysis) to a missense DCLRE1C variant. A later analysis, which compared TCR beta chains of equal frequency, found the HLA-associated ones more clonally expanded. As a later analysis revealed, the rate of TCR association differed by HLA locus, with DRB1 most and HLA-C fewest. Later work associated roughly 15,000 TCR beta sequences with HLA alleles at 0.05 false discovery rate.

Specimen: PBMCs. The chain employs TRBV1 and TRBJ2-3; TRBD2, the table's D call, was not compared with the DNA. TRBV1 is assigned pseudogene status. The receptor's source is a man aged 45-65 years in good health and CMV-seronegative. DNA for the CDR3: TGCACTAACGCCGGGACTAGCGGGAGGGCAAGCACAGATACGCAGTATTTT. Translating gives CTNAGTSGRASTDTQYF.